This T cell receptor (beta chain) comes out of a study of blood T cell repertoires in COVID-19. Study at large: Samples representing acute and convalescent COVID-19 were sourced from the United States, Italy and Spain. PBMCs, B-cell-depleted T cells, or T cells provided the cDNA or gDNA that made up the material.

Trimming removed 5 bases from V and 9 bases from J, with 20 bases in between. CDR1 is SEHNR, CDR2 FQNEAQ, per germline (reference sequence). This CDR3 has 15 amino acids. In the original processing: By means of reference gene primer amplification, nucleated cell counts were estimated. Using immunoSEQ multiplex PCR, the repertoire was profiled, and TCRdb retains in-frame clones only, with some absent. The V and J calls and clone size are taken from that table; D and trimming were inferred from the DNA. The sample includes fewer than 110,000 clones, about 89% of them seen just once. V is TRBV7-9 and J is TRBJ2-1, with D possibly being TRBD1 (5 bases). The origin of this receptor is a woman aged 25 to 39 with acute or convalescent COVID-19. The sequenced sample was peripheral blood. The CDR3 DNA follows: TGTGCCAGCAGCCCTTATAAGACCCAGGGTAGTGAGCAGTTCTTC. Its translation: CASSPYKTQGSEQFF.